This TCR beta chain is from a study of cytomegalovirus exposure and HLA in healthy donors. Overall study results and limits: As a later analysis showed, a missense DCLRE1C variant was linked to trimming of TCR beta V- and J-genes. In an earlier analysis, productive rearrangement rates for most beta V segments clustered near 87% or 30%.

13 Jbeta primers and 60 Vbeta primers were used for the PCR. The repertoire was sequenced with immunoSEQ multiplex PCR; TCRdb's copy has only in-frame clones and lacks some. The data show 95,000 to 150,000 clones, approximately 78% seen once. The germline V and J ends were trimmed by 5 bases and 15 bases, with 14 bases remaining between them. Germline CDR1 reads SEHNR; CDR2 reads FQNEAQ (reference sequence). The CDR3 covers 11 residues. As to this clone: Its antigen is currently unknown.

The chain joins TRBV7-9 to TRBJ2-1; perhaps TRBD2 as D (5 bases). Input material: PBMCs. The TCR originated in a woman between 40 and 50 years old in good health and CMV-seronegative. Here the CDR3 reads CASSLYGMVFF. The CDR3 bases are TGTGCCAGCAGCCTCTACGGGATGGTGTTCTTC.